This T cell receptor (beta chain) is drawn from a study of blood T cells in healthy people across ages. In regard to this clonotype: Its antigen is undetermined.

The study, taken as a whole, reports: Aged donors had fewer naive CD4+ cells and lower diversity than long-lived donors. Roughly linear declines in TCR beta diversity per million T cells occurred with age.

The CDR3 is 11 amino acids. V was clipped by 7 bases and J by 6 bases, with 8 bases between them. A second PCR, run for roughly 6 to 11 cycles, used a sample-barcoded 5' primer plus a J-beta primer mix. TCRdb reprocessed the 5' RACE reads via MiXCR and lists one record per CDR3 protein. The data contain about 720,000 distinct CDR3 sequences, about 25% of them seen just once; the ten biggest clones take up under 4%. There were at least 5.5 micrograms of total RNA extracted from every sample. The data were also submitted as part of a second study, on T cells of mothers and their children.

This sequence joins TRBV12-3 or TRBV12-4 and TRBJ2-3; D unresolved. The sample was blood. The clonotype was recovered from a boy aged 5-17 years in good health. The CDR3 DNA is TGTGCCAGCATGCGAAGTGATACGCAGTATTTT. Amino acids: CASMRSDTQYF.